Sequencing of this T cell receptor beta chain was carried out in a study of cytomegalovirus exposure and HLA in healthy donors. Notes on the study in general: The authors later found TCR association rates varying by HLA locus, with DRB1 most and HLA-C fewest. TCR beta V- and J-gene trimming was later associated with a missense DCLRE1C variant.

A remark on this clone: The antigen remains unidentified.

It was with 60 Vbeta and 13 Jbeta primers that the PCR ran. Sequencing used immunoSEQ multiplex PCR; TCRdb keeps in-frame clones, though not all of them. The sample records around 140,000 clones, over 65% being singletons. The CDR3 totals 17 residues. Germline trimming cut 2 bases from V and 3 bases from J; bases unmatched to any gene: 11. Per germline, CDR1 LNHNV and CDR2 YYDKDF (reference sequence). J is TRBJ2-3 and V is TRBV15; 7 bases are a match to TRBD2. This receptor was taken from a female donor in good health and CMV-seronegative. The sequenced sample was PBMCs. The CDR3 sequence: CATSRRGTTIKTDTQYF. In DNA form, the CDR3 reads TGTGCCACCAGCAGAAGAGGGACTACAATCAAAACAGATACGCAGTATTTT. Drawing the rest from reference TRBV15 and TRBJ2-3, the complete variable domain is DAMVIQNPRYQVTQFGKPVTLSCSQTLNHNVMYWYQQKSSQAPKLLFHYYDKDFNNEADTPDNFQSRRPNTSFCFLDIRSPGLGDTAMYLCATSRRGTTIKTDTQYFGPGTRLTVL.